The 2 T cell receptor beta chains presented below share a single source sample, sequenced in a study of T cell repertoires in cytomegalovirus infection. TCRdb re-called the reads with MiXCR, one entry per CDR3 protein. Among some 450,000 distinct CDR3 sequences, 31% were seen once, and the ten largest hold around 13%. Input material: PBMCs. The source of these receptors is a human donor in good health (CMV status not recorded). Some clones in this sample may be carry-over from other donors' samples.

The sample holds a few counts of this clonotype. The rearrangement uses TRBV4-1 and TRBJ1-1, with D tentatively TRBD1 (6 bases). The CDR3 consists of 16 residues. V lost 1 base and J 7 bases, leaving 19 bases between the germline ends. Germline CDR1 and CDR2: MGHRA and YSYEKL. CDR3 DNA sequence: TGCGCCAGCAGCCAAGGCGCCCTTCGGGGGCTCGGTGAAGCTTTCTTT. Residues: CASSQGALRGLGEAFF.

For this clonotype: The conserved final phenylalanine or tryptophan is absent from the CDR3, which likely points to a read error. CDR3 nucleotides: TGTGCCAGCAGCCAAGATCGGGAACGGAGGGAGCAGTACTTA. This gives the protein CASSQDRERREQYL. This chain joins TRBV14 and TRBJ2-7; D is possibly TRBD2 (5 bases). Germline CDR1 reads SGHDN; CDR2 reads FVKESK. V lost 0 bases and J lost 7, with 13 bases in between. The CDR3 has 14 residues.